The 16 T cell receptor beta chains reported below all come from one sample, sequenced in a study of PD-1 blockade in classical Hodgkin lymphoma. Produced via immunoSEQ multiplex PCR; TCRdb's table is partial and in-frame only. Seen here are 25,000 to 35,000 clones, approximately 90% observed once, and the top ten hold 1.2%. Time point denoted: newly diagnosed, previously untreated cHL patient sample. Researchers report purifying CD4+ T cells from thawed PBMCs by magnetic negative selection. Sample: CD4+ T cells from blood. These receptors were taken from a human donor with classical Hodgkin lymphoma.

The chain combines TRBV4-2 with TRBJ1-4, with TRBD1 as a possible D gene (5 bases). Germline CDR1 is LGHNA and CDR2 is YNFKEQ. Trimming took 1 base from V and 4 from J, leaving 10 bases between them. The CDR3 has 15 amino acids. The CDR3 DNA reads as TGTGCCAGCAGCCAAGTGGAGGGGAATAATGAAAAACTGTTTTTT. It yields the protein CASSQVEGNNEKLFF.

Comments on this clone: One end of the junction is discordant with germline, which a read error may explain. This chain joins TRBV5-1 and TRBJ1-2, with a possible D match to TRBD1 (5 bases). This CDR3 has 13 residues. Germline V gene sequence: CDR1 SGHRS, CDR2 YFSETQ. CDR3 loop: CASSLGGTDGYTF. As DNA, the CDR3 is TGCGCCAGCAGTTTGGGGGGGACGGATGGCTACACCTTC.

This rearrangement joins TRBV7-9 to TRBJ2-1; D may be TRBD1 or TRBD2 (5 bases each). Germline V lookup: CDR1 SEHNR, CDR2 FQNEAQ (reference sequence). CDR3 size: 15 residues. Trimming left V 5 bases short and J 2 bases short, with 13 bases between. The CDR3 bases are TGTGCCAGCAGCCCTTGGGACGGCCCCTACAATGAGCAGTTCTTC. Translating gives CASSPWDGPYNEQFF.

This chain joins TRBV10-3 and TRBJ2-1, with TRBD1 as a possible D gene (7 bases). Germline V gives CDR1 ENHRY, CDR2 SYGVKD. The CDR3 consists of 17 residues. Trimming removed 6 bases from V and 8 bases from J, with 26 bases in between. The CDR3 is CAISGSGQDLSSDEQFF. The CDR3 DNA is TGTGCCATCAGCGGATCCGGACAGGACCTATCTAGCGATGAGCAGTTCTTC.

The V call is TRBV27, the J call TRBJ1-1; D is undetermined. Germline lookup yields CDR1 MNHEY and CDR2 SMNVEV (reference sequence). This CDR3 comprises 15 residues. V lost 10 bases and J 1 base, leaving 19 bases between the germline ends. This chain's CDR3 is CATLSQAGSNTEAFF. As DNA, the CDR3 is TGTGCCACCCTTTCCCAGGCCGGATCGAACACTGAAGCTTTCTTT.

As for this clone: Germline is not matched at one junction end, which may reflect a read error. This chain uses TRBV27 with TRBJ2-3; D not certain. The CDR3 length is 12 residues. Germline CDR1 is MNHEY and CDR2 is SMNVEV (reference sequence). The CDR3 bases are TGTGCCAGCAGTTTATCAACGGGCCCCCCAGAGTTT. This translates into CASSLSTGPPEF.

The rearrangement uses TRBV6-1 and TRBJ2-6, with D tentatively TRBD1 (5 bases). Germline V gives CDR1 MNHNS, CDR2 SASEGT. Trimming left V 0 bases short and J 4 bases short, with 10 bases between. The length of the CDR3 is 16 residues. CDR3 loop: CASSEAFGAGANVLTF. The CDR3 region has the DNA TGTGCCAGCAGTGAAGCATTTGGGGCGGGGGCCAACGTCCTGACTTTC.

The chain is built from TRBV15 and TRBJ1-4; possible D gene TRBD1, 5 bases. The CDR3 contains 14 residues. V dropped 1 base and J dropped 8 bases, with 11 bases sitting between them. The V gene's germline CDR1 is LNHNV and CDR2 YYDKDF (reference sequence). Written as DNA, the CDR3 is TGTGCCACCAGCAGAGGAGGGTACAGGGAAAAACTGTTTTTT. Protein product: CATSRGGYREKLFF.

The gene calls are TRBV28 and TRBJ2-2, with 7 bases matching TRBD1. Losses at the gene ends were 5 bases for V and 9 bases for J; bases not matched to a gene: 6. The CDR3 has 13 residues. CDR1 MDHEN and CDR2 SYDVKM come from the germline V gene. CDR3 in amino acids: CASSQTGTWELFF. The CDR3 DNA reads as TGTGCCAGCAGTCAGACAGGGACATGGGAGCTGTTTTTT. The variable domain in full, with the rest retrieved from reference TRBV28 and TRBJ2-2, is DVKVTQSSRYLVKRTGEKVFLECVQDMDHENMFWYRQDPGLGLRLIYFSYDVKMKEKGDIPEGYSVSREKKERFSLILESASTNQTSMYLCASSQTGTWELFFGEGSRLTVL.

The V gene is TRBV19, the J gene TRBJ1-5, with a possible D match to TRBD1 (6 bases). This CDR3 comprises 15 residues. The germline V and J ends were trimmed by 3 bases and 7 bases, with 16 bases remaining between them. The germline gives CDR1 LNHDA, CDR2 SQIVND (reference sequence). The CDR3 DNA reads as TGTGCCAGTAGTATCCGTACAGGGAGGGCACAGCCCCAGCATTTT. This sequence encodes CASSIRTGRAQPQHF.

This clone was seen just once. J is TRBJ2-1 and V is TRBV9, with 7 bases identical to TRBD2. V lost 0 bases and J lost 5; bases outside the gene matches: 8. The CDR3 totals 16 residues. CDR1 SGDLS and CDR2 YYNGEE come from the germline V gene. Here the CDR3 reads CASSVDPGGWDNEQFF. For the CDR3, the DNA is TGTGCCAGCAGCGTAGATCCGGGAGGCTGGGACAATGAGCAGTTCTTC.

The V and J genes are TRBV9 and TRBJ2-1; 12 bases line up with TRBD2. CDR1 SGDLS and CDR2 YYNGEE come from the germline V gene. The CDR3 loop spans 15 amino acids. V was clipped by 0 bases and J by 8 bases; unmatched bases: 3. The CDR3, as DNA: TGTGCCAGCAGCGTAGTCGCTAGCGGGGGGGATGAGCAGTTCTTC. It yields the protein CASSVVASGGDEQFF.

The rearrangement links TRBV9 to TRBJ2-3; 12 bases match TRBD2. V shed 2 bases, J shed 1 base, and the junction held 8 bases outside the gene matches. CDR1 and CDR2 from the germline V gene are SGDLS and YYNGEE. The CDR3 covers 18 residues. The CDR3 loop reads CASSVTGLAGYRTDTQYF. The CDR3, as DNA: TGTGCCAGCAGCGTTACAGGACTAGCGGGGTACCGCACAGATACGCAGTATTTT.

The chain employs TRBV11-2 and TRBJ2-7; D not certain. CDR3 size: 12 residues. Between the trimmed V and J ends, which lost 2 bases and 5 bases, there was a span of 7 bases. Germline V lookup: CDR1 SGHAT, CDR2 FQNNGV. The CDR3 DNA reads TGTGCCAGCAGCTTAAACATCAACGAGCAGTACTTC. The encoded protein is CASSLNINEQYF.

The chain joins TRBV10-1 to TRBJ1-1; no definite D call. Germline V gene data show CDR1 as WNHNN and CDR2 as SYGVQD (reference sequence). The CDR3 runs 13 residues. V was cut by 2 bases and J by 0 bases, with 4 bases left in between. The CDR3 sequence: CASSEGLNTEAFF. The CDR3 DNA reads TGCGCCAGCAGTGAGGGGTTGAACACTGAAGCTTTCTTT.

The V and J genes are TRBV7-8 and TRBJ1-2; TRBD1 is a possible D gene (5 bases). The CDR3 runs to 15 residues. Trimming pared 0 bases from V and 0 bases from J, leaving 8 bases between. Germline-derived CDR1 and CDR2 are SGHVS and FQNEAQ. The CDR3: CASSLAGPTNYGYTF. In nucleotides, the CDR3 is TGTGCCAGCAGCTTAGCGGGGCCCACTAACTATGGCTACACCTTC.